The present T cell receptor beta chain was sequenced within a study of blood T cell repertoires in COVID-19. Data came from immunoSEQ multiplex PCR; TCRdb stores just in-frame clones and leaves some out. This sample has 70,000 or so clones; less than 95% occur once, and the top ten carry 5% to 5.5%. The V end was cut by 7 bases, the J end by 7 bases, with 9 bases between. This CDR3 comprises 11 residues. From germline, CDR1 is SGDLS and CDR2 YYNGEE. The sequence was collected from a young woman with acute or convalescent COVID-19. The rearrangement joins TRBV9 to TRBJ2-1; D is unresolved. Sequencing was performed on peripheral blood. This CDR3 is CASSLGNEQFF. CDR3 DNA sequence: TGTGCCAGCTCCCTCGGGAATGAGCAGTTCTTC. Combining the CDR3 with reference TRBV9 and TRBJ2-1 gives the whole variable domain DSGVTQTPKHLITATGQRVTLRCSPRSGDLSVYWYQQSLDQGLQFLIQYYNGEERAKGNILERFSAQQFPDLHSELNLSSLELGDSALYFCASSLGNEQFFGPGTRLTVL.